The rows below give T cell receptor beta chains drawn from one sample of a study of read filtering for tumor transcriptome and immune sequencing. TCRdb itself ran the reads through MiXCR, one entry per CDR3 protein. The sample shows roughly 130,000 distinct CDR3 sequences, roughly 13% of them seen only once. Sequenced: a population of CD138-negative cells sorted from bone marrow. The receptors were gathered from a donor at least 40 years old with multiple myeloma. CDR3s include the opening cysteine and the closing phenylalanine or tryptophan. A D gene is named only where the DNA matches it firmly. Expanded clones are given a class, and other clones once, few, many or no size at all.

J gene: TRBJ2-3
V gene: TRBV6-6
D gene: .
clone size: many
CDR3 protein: CASSPRGQADTQYF
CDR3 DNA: TGTGCCAGCAGTCCCCGGGGACAAGCAGATACGCAGTATTTT

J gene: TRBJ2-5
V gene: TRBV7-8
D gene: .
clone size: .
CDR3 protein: CASSRGVADYQETQYF
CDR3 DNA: TGTGCCAGCAGTAGGGGGGTAGCGGATTACCAAGAGACCCAGTACTTC

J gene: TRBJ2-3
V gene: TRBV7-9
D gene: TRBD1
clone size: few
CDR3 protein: CASSSIPGQDMRLELPDTQYF
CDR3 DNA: TGTGCCAGCAGCTCCATACCGGGACAGGATATGAGATTGGAATTGCCAGATACGCAGTATTTT

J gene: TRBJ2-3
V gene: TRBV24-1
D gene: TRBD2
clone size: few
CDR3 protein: CATKRGGTDTPYF
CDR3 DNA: TGTGCCACCAAGCGGGGGGGCACAGATACGCCGTATTTT

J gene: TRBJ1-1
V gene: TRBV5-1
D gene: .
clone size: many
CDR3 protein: CASSWKGGDTEAFF
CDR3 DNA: TGCGCCAGCAGCTGGAAAGGGGGAGATACTGAAGCTTTCTTT

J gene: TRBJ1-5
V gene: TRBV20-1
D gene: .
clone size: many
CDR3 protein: CSARGAYNSNQPQHF
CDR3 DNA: TGCAGTGCCAGAGGGGCCTATAATAGCAATCAGCCCCAGCATTTT

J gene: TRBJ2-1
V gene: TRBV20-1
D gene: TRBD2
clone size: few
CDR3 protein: CSASPSGKYNEQFF
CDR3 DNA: TGCAGTGCTAGCCCTAGCGGAAAATACAATGAGCAGTTCTTC

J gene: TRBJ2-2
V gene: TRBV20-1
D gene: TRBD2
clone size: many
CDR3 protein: CSARLAGGAGELFF
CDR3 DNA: TGCAGTGCTCGACTAGCGGGAGGCGCCGGGGAGCTGTTTTTT

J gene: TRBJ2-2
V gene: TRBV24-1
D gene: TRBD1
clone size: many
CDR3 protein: CATSDQAQGVSTGELFF
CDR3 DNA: TGTGCCACCAGTGACCAAGCGCAGGGGGTGAGCACCGGGGAGCTGTTTTTT

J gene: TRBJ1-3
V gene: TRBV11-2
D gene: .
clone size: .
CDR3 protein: CASSLERRDTIYF
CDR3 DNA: TGTGCCAGCAGCTTAGAACGGAGAGACACCATATATTTT

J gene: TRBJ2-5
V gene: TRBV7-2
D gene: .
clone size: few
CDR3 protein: CASSSSTRKETQYF
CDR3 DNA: TGTGCCAGCAGCTCTTCGACGCGGAAAGAGACCCAGTACTTC

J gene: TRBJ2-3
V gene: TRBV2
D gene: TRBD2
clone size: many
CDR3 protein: CASSERTSGRNTQYF
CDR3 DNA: TGTGCCAGCAGTGAACGCACTAGCGGGAGAAATACGCAGTATTTT

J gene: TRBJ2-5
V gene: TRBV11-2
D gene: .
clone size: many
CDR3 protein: CASSIQGQETQYF
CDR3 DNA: TGTGCCAGCAGCATACAGGGACAAGAGACCCAGTACTTC

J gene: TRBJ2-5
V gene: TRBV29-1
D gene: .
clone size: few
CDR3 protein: CSVEGAGGGLQETQYF
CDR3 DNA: TGCAGCGTTGAGGGGGCAGGGGGAGGTCTCCAAGAGACCCAGTACTTC

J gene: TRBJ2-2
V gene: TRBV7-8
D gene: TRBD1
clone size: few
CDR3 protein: CASSSIGGKVNGELFF
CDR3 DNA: TGTGCCAGCAGCTCGATAGGGGGCAAGGTTAACGGGGAGCTGTTTTTT

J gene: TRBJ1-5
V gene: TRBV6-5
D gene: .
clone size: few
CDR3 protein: CATRQEGGNQPQHF
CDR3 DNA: TGTGCCACTCGCCAGGAAGGCGGCAATCAGCCCCAGCATTTT

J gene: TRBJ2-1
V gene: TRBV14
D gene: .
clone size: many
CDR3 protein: CASKGSGGTRGYNEQFF
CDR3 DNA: TGTGCCAGCAAGGGGTCAGGCGGGACCAGGGGGTACAATGAGCAGTTCTTC

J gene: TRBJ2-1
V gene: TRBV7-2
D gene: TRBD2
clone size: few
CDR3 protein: CASSLVASGGANEQFF
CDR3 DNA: TGTGCCAGCAGCTTAGTGGCTAGCGGGGGGGCCAATGAGCAGTTCTTC

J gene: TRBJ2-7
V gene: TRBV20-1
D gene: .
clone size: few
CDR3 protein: CSARVGADEQYF
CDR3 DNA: TGCAGTGCTAGAGTGGGGGCGGACGAGCAGTACTTC

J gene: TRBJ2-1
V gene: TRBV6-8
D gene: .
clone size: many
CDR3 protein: CASNLPDQSSYNEQFF
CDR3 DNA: TGTGCCAGCAACCTACCGGACCAGAGCTCCTACAATGAGCAGTTCTTC

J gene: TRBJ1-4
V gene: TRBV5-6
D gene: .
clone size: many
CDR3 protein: CASAGIGEKLFF
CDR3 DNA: TGTGCCAGCGCAGGGATCGGCGAAAAACTGTTTTTT

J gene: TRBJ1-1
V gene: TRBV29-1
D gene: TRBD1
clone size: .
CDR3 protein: CSGDRVGGTEAFF
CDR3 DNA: TGCAGCGGAGACAGGGTTGGAGGGACTGAAGCTTTCTTT